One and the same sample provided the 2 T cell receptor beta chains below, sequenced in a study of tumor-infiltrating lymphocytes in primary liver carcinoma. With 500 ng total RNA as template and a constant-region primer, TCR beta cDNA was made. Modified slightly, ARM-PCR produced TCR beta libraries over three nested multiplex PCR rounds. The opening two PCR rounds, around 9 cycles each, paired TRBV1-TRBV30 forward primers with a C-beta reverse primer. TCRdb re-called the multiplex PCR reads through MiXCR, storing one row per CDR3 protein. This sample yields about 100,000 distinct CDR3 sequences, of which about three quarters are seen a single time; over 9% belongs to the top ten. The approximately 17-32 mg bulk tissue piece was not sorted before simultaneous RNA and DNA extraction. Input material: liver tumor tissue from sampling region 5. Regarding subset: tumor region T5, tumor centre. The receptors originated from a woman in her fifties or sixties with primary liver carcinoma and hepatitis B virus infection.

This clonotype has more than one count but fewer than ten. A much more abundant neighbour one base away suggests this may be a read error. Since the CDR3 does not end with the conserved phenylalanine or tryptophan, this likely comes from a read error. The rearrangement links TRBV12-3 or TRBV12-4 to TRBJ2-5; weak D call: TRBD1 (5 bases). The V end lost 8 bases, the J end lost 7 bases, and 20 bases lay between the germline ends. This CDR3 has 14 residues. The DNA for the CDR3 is TGTGCCAGCGCCAGGGTAGAGCCATGGGGGACCCAGTACCTC. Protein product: CASARVEPWGTQYL.

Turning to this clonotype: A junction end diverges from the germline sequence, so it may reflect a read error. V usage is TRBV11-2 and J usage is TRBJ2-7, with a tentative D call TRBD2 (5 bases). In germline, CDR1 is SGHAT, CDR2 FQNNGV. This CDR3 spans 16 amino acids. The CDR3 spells CTSSRLTRSEVYEQYF. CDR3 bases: TGTACCAGCAGCCGACTAACACGGAGTGAGGTCTACGAGCAGTACTTC.